The 27 T cell receptor beta chains in this list originate from one sample, sequenced in a study of T cell responses to AZD1222 COVID-19 vaccine. TCRdb's copy holds only in-frame clones and misses some; the assay was immunoSEQ multiplex PCR. This sample has just over 150,000 clones, with about 89% found just once. The specimen comprised peripheral blood, sampled 28 days after the second AZD1222 dose. The receptors were gathered from an adult who received the AZD1222 COVID-19 vaccine.

The genes are TRBV5-1 and TRBJ2-7; no reliable D call. Trimming took 1 base from V and 0 from J, leaving 8 bases between them. This CDR3 is 14 amino acids long. Germline assignment: CDR1 SGHRS and CDR2 YFSETQ. Here the CDR3 DNA reads TGCGCCAGCAGCTTGATGGACGGCTCCTACGAGCAGTACTTC. Its protein product is CASSLMDGSYEQYF.

The chain recombines TRBV6-5 with TRBJ1-2; 7 bases are shared with TRBD1. V gave up 5 bases and J gave up 8 bases; unmatched junction bases: 8. The CDR3 extends over 13 amino acids. In germline, CDR1 is MNHEY, CDR2 SVGAGI. CDR3 DNA: TGTGCCAGCAGTCCAACACAGGGGTCAGGCTACACCTTC. Protein sequence: CASSPTQGSGYTF.

CDR3 region: CSVTGLGGSGETQYF. Written as DNA, the CDR3 is TGCAGCGTCACCGGACTGGGCGGGAGTGGGGAGACCCAGTACTTC. V gene TRBV29-1 combines with J gene TRBJ2-5, with TRBD2 matching 7 bases. The CDR3 is 15 residues long. V trimming: 6 bases; J trimming: 5 bases; junction bases outside the gene matches: 15. From germline, CDR1 is SQVTM and CDR2 ANQGSEA.

The V and J genes are TRBV20-1 and TRBJ2-7; 7 bases are shared with TRBD2. The CDR3 is made up of 12 amino acids. CDR1 and CDR2 (germline): DFQATT, SNEGSKA (reference sequence). Germline trimming cut 8 bases from V and 7 bases from J; bases unmatched to any gene: 11. CDR3 loop: CSPSGGGKEQYF. The CDR3 DNA sequence: TGCAGTCCCAGTGGCGGGGGTAAGGAGCAGTACTTC.

The rearrangement links TRBV24-1 to TRBJ2-1; D not resolved. Germline CDR1 KGHDR, CDR2 SFDVKD. Trimming took 4 bases from V and 7 from J, leaving 16 bases between them. The CDR3 is 15 amino acids. The CDR3 spells CATSDPALPLNEQFF. The CDR3 DNA follows: TGTGCCACCAGTGACCCAGCCTTACCCCTGAATGAGCAGTTCTTC.

The V and J genes are TRBV18 and TRBJ1-4; 9 nucleotides agree with TRBD1. The CDR3 has 15 amino acids. Looked up from germline, CDR1 is KGHSH and CDR2 is LQKENI. Germline trimming cut 2 bases from V and 4 bases from J; bases unmatched to any gene: 2. The CDR3 protein is CASSPVDRGNEKLFF. In DNA form, the CDR3 reads TGTGCCAGCTCACCAGTGGACAGGGGTAATGAAAAACTGTTTTTT.

V is TRBV19 and J is TRBJ1-5; no clear D. Germline V gene lookup returns CDR1 LNHDA and CDR2 SQIVND (reference sequence). CDR3 length: 13 amino acids. V lost 7 bases and J 6 bases, leaving 13 bases between the germline ends. The CDR3 nucleotides are TGTGCCAGTACTGACCCTGGGAGTCAGCCCCAGCATTTT. Its protein is CASTDPGSQPQHF.

Notes on this clone: The same CDR3 arises from other DNA sequences in this sample as well. The chain has TRBV7-9 and TRBJ1-3; D is ambiguous. The V gene lost 0 bases and the J gene lost 4 bases, with 7 bases spanning the gap. Germline lookup yields CDR1 SEHNR and CDR2 FQNEAQ (reference sequence). The CDR3 has 14 residues. CDR3 DNA sequence: TGTGCCAGCAGCTTAGCGGGGTCGGGAAACACCATATATTTT. Residues: CASSLAGSGNTIYF.

The genes are TRBV5-6 and TRBJ2-4; D tentatively reads TRBD1 or TRBD2 (6 bases each). Trimming pared 1 base from V and 7 bases from J, leaving 12 bases between. Germline V gene sequence: CDR1 SGHDT, CDR2 YYEEEE. The CDR3 is 14 residues long. In DNA form, the CDR3 reads TGTGCCAGCAGCTTGAGGCTAGGGGGGAACATTCAGTACTTC. Its protein is CASSLRLGGNIQYF.

The chain links TRBV7-9 to TRBJ2-6; 13 bases match TRBD2. Germline loops: CDR1 SEHNR, CDR2 FQNEAQ (reference sequence). The CDR3 loop spans 19 amino acids. With 4 bases clipped from V and 2 bases from J, the junction kept 8 bases outside the gene matches. Here the CDR3 reads CASSSGLAGVLTGANVLTF. CDR3 DNA: TGTGCCAGCAGCTCAGGACTAGCGGGAGTATTAACTGGGGCCAACGTCCTGACTTTC.

V gene TRBV10-3 combines with J gene TRBJ2-1, with D hard to call. The V end was cut by 0 bases, the J end by 9 bases, with 15 bases between. In germline, CDR1 is ENHRY, CDR2 SYGVKD. The CDR3 runs to 15 residues. For the CDR3, the DNA is TGTGCCATCAGTGAGTCTAAGGGCGGTTCGGTTGAGCAGTTCTTC. Its protein is CAISESKGGSVEQFF.

The V gene is TRBV18, the J gene TRBJ2-2, with a possible D match to TRBD1 (6 bases). CDR3 length: 15 residues. The V and J ends lost 6 bases and 2 bases respectively, with 13 bases between them. Germline V gene sequence: CDR1 KGHSH, CDR2 LQKENI. This chain's CDR3 is CASSTGTQNTGELFF. The CDR3 DNA reads TGTGCCAGCTCTACCGGGACACAAAACACCGGGGAGCTGTTTTTT.

The V and J genes are TRBV28 and TRBJ1-5; tentative D call: TRBD1 (6 bases). The CDR3 runs to 16 residues. Per germline, CDR1 MDHEN and CDR2 SYDVKM. V lost 2 bases, J lost 2 bases, and 13 bases lay in between. Here the CDR3 DNA reads TGTGCCAGCAGTTTAATGGGGGCAGGTGGCAATCAGCCCCAGCATTTT. Amino acids: CASSLMGAGGNQPQHF.

This chain connects TRBV10-1 to TRBJ1-3; no clear D. Trimming removed 7 bases from V and 0 bases from J, with 13 bases in between. CDR1 is WNHNN and CDR2 is SYGVQD in the germline V gene (reference sequence). CDR3 length: 15 amino acids. CDR3 amino acids: CASTLVLGSGNTIYF. CDR3 nucleotide sequence: TGCGCCAGCACCCTGGTCCTAGGCTCTGGAAACACCATATATTTT.

The V call is TRBV5-6, the J call TRBJ2-5; TRBD1 matches at 8 bases. J gave up 0 bases and V 2 bases, and 6 bases lay outside the gene matches. The CDR3 runs 16 residues. Germline loops: CDR1 SGHDT, CDR2 YYEEEE. CDR3 DNA: TGTGCCAGCAGCTTCCGGACAGGGACCCACCAAGAGACCCAGTACTTC. Its protein product is CASSFRTGTHQETQYF.

The chain links TRBV3-1 (or the pseudogene TRBV3-2) to TRBJ2-1; D may be TRBD2 (5 bases). The CDR3 has 13 amino acids. V dropped 8 bases and J dropped 0 bases, with 8 bases sitting between them. Germline-derived CDR1 and CDR2 are LGHDT and YNNKEL (reference sequence). The CDR3 loop reads CASGGSSYNEQFF. The CDR3 coding sequence is TGTGCCAGCGGTGGGAGCTCCTACAATGAGCAGTTCTTC.

This sequence joins TRBV6-5 and TRBJ1-5; no clear D gene. This CDR3 has 14 amino acids. Germline V gives CDR1 MNHEY, CDR2 SVGAGI. V was shortened by 6 bases and J by 4 bases, with 13 bases between the two germline ends. The CDR3 sequence: CASRALRANQPQHF. The CDR3 bases are TGTGCCAGCAGAGCCCTGCGAGCTAATCAGCCCCAGCATTTT.

The chain links TRBV6-5 to TRBJ1-6; possibly TRBD1 for D (5 bases). Germline lookup yields CDR1 MNHEY and CDR2 SVGAGI. The length of the CDR3 is 16 residues. V lost 0 bases and J 5 bases, leaving 11 bases between the germline ends. The CDR3 DNA is TGTGCCAGCAGTTACTCGTCGGGGGGGAATAATTCACCCCTCCACTTT. It specifies CASSYSSGGNNSPLHF.

This clone has just one count. The CDR3: CASSLGGTLAKNIQYF. The DNA for the CDR3 is TGTGCCAGCAGCTTGGGGGGGACACTAGCCAAAAACATTCAGTACTTC. The chain has TRBV5-4 and TRBJ2-4, with a weak D call TRBD1 (6 bases). The germline V gene encodes CDR1 SGHNT and CDR2 YYREEE (reference sequence). The ends were cut back, 0 bases at V and 0 bases at J, with 10 bases in the middle. The CDR3 contains 16 residues.

The chain combines TRBV19 with TRBJ2-3; D tentatively fits TRBD1 or TRBD2 (5 bases each). Germline values: CDR1 LNHDA, CDR2 SQIVND (reference sequence). The CDR3 length is 17 residues. V was pared by 6 bases and J by 6 bases, with 25 bases between. CDR3 protein: CASSARDGRARTDTQYF. CDR3 coding DNA: TGTGCCAGTAGCGCCCGGGACGGGCGGGCACGAACCGATACGCAGTATTTT.

This clone was detected only a few times. The genes are TRBV7-5 and TRBJ2-3; TRBD2, the D gene given by the table, was not confirmed from the DNA. TRBV7-5 counts as a pseudogene. This CDR3 region has 13 residues. In DNA, the CDR3 is TGTGCCAGAAGCTTAGCGCCGGGAGATACGCAGTATTTT. Translated: CARSLAPGDTQYF.

This rearrangement joins TRBV7-3 to TRBJ1-5; D is uncertain. Germline loops: CDR1 SGHTA, CDR2 FQGTGA. The V end lost 2 bases, the J end lost 3 bases, and 5 bases lay between the germline ends. The CDR3 has 13 amino acids. The CDR3 sequence: CASSLDHNQPQHF. CDR3 DNA sequence: TGTGCCAGCAGCTTAGACCACAATCAGCCCCAGCATTTT.

V and J are TRBV25-1 and TRBJ2-5, with TRBD1 as a possible D gene (5 bases). The CDR3 runs 15 residues. V was cut by 7 bases and J by 2 bases, with 17 bases left in between. Per germline, CDR1 MGHDK and CDR2 SYGVNS. CDR3 in amino acids: CASTPPGREQETQYF. DNA for the CDR3: TGTGCCAGCACTCCGCCGGGCAGGGAACAAGAGACCCAGTACTTC. Full variable domain (remainder filled in from reference TRBV25-1 and TRBJ2-5): EADIYQTPRYLVIGTGKKITLECSQTMGHDKMYWYQQDPGMELHLIHYSYGVNSTEKGDLSSESTVSRIRTEHFPLTLESARPSHTSQYLCASTPPGREQETQYFGPGTRLLVL.

The rearrangement uses TRBV29-1 and TRBJ2-3; D is ambiguous. This CDR3 has 14 residues. Germline CDR1 SQVTM, CDR2 ANQGSEA. V was shortened by 0 bases and J by 0 bases, with 7 bases between the two germline ends. The CDR3 here is CSVEDSLSTDTQYF. Written as DNA, the CDR3 is TGCAGCGTTGAAGACAGCTTGAGCACAGATACGCAGTATTTT.

In nucleotides, the CDR3 is TGCAGTGCTCGGAGAAATGAGCAGTTCTTC. This translates into CSARRNEQFF. This chain links TRBV20-1 with TRBJ2-1; D remains unclear. Between the trimmed V and J ends, which lost 5 bases and 7 bases, there was a span of 6 bases. The V gene's germline CDR1 is DFQATT and CDR2 SNEGSKA (reference sequence). The CDR3 length is 10 residues.

The V gene is TRBV6-1, the J gene TRBJ1-3; D remains ambiguous. The CDR3 is 11 amino acids. Germline assignment: CDR1 MNHNS and CDR2 SASEGT. V was cut by 1 base and J by 8 bases, with 3 bases left in between. The CDR3 here is CASSEGYTIYF. As DNA, the CDR3 is TGTGCCAGCAGTGAAGGGTACACCATATATTTT.

J is TRBJ2-2 and V is TRBV10-3; D gene unclear. This CDR3 region has 15 residues. V gave up 0 bases and J gave up 0 bases, with 5 bases separating them. Germline-derived CDR1 and CDR2 are ENHRY and SYGVKD. CDR3 nucleotides: TGTGCCATCAGTGAGTCCGGTACGAACACCGGGGAGCTGTTTTTT. Its protein product is CAISESGTNTGELFF.